A single sample is the source of the 14 T cell receptor beta chains below, sequenced in a study of control samples from healthy donors and cancer patients. Clones were read by immunoSEQ multiplex PCR, and TCRdb kept only the in-frame ones, dropping some. The sample carries approximately 90,000 clones, approximately 93% recorded once. Sequencing was performed on blood. The source is a woman aged 25 to 45 in good health.

The chain couples TRBV9 to TRBJ2-2; D unresolved. Trimming pared 4 bases from V and 3 bases from J, leaving 10 bases between. The CDR3 is made up of 14 amino acids. Germline loops: CDR1 SGDLS, CDR2 YYNGEE. CDR3 amino acids: CASSPRRDTGELFF. The CDR3 region has the DNA TGTGCCAGCAGCCCTCGGAGAGACACCGGGGAGCTGTTTTTT.

V usage is TRBV6-2 or TRBV6-3 and J usage is TRBJ1-6, with D possibly TRBD1 on 5 matching bases. The CDR3 is made up of 15 amino acids. V lost 2 bases and J lost 5, with 10 bases in between. Germline V CDR1 and CDR2: MNHEY, SVGEGT. CDR3 DNA sequence: TGTGCCAGCAGTTACGGGGCAGGCAATAATTCACCCCTCCACTTT. Amino acid sequence: CASSYGAGNNSPLHF.

The table lists this clone with a count of one. J is TRBJ2-2 and V is TRBV11-3, with D unresolved. V lost 3 bases, J lost 0 bases, and 8 bases lay in between. From germline, CDR1 is SGHNT and CDR2 YENEEA. CDR3 size: 15 residues. CDR3 in amino acids: CASSFGHANTGELFF. CDR3 sequence (DNA): TGTGCCAGCAGCTTTGGGCACGCGAACACCGGGGAGCTGTTTTTT.

The chain carries TRBV6-5 and TRBJ1-1; D gene ambiguous. Germline values: CDR1 MNHEY, CDR2 SVGAGI. Trimming stripped 6 bases from V and 1 base from J, with 15 bases between. The CDR3 is 15 residues long. CDR3 residues: CASSYTGKGNTEAFF. The CDR3 DNA reads as TGTGCCAGCAGCTATACCGGTAAAGGGAACACTGAAGCTTTCTTT.

This chain uses TRBV2 with TRBJ1-3; 9 bases line up with TRBD1. There are 14 residues in the CDR3. V lost 6 bases, J lost 5 bases, and 5 bases stayed unmatched. The germline CDR1 and CDR2 sequences are SNHLY and FYNNEI. CDR3 residues: CASSGGQGRNTIYF. In DNA form, the CDR3 reads TGTGCCAGCAGCGGGGGACAGGGAAGAAACACCATATATTTT.

This chain uses TRBV6-5 with TRBJ2-1; D is possibly TRBD1 (6 bases). Germline V lookup: CDR1 MNHEY, CDR2 SVGAGI. Trimming left V 6 bases short and J 0 bases short, with 12 bases between. The length of the CDR3 is 15 residues. The CDR3 coding sequence is TGTGCCAGCAGACCTCGGACAGCCTCCTACAATGAGCAGTTCTTC. Protein product: CASRPRTASYNEQFF.

CDR3 sequence: CASTEGSTNEKLFF. In nucleotides, the CDR3 is TGTGCCAGTACCGAGGGTTCAACTAATGAAAAACTGTTTTTT. This rearrangement joins TRBV19 to TRBJ1-4, with unresolved D. The length of the CDR3 is 14 residues. Germline assignment: CDR1 LNHDA and CDR2 SQIVND (reference sequence). V lost 7 bases and J 0 bases, leaving 9 bases between the germline ends.

This clone was counted between two and nine times. The chain employs TRBV29-1 and TRBJ2-1; D ambiguous. CDR1 and CDR2 (germline): SQVTM, ANQGSEA. Trimming pared 8 bases from V and 6 bases from J, leaving 14 bases between. The CDR3 contains 12 residues. CDR3 loop: CSTQALTNEQFF. CDR3 nucleotides: TGCAGCACCCAGGCCCTAACCAATGAGCAGTTCTTC.

The rearrangement uses TRBV5-1 and TRBJ2-1, with 9 bases identical to TRBD2. This CDR3 region has 15 residues. The junction had 7 bases not matched to a gene; V was cut back by 4 bases and J by 5 bases. The germline CDR1 and CDR2 sequences are SGHRS and YFSETQ. DNA of the CDR3: TGCGCCAGCAGCACATTAGCGGGGGCAAACAATGAGCAGTTCTTC. This gives the protein CASSTLAGANNEQFF.

V and J are TRBV10-3 and TRBJ1-1; tentatively, D is TRBD1 (5 bases). Trimming stripped 8 bases from V and 14 bases from J, with 27 bases between. This CDR3 is built from 14 residues. CDR1 is ENHRY, CDR2 SYGVKD, per germline. CDR3 nucleotide sequence: TGTGCCATCGACCTTCCTGCCCAGACAGAAGGGAAGTTCTTT. Amino acids: CAIDLPAQTEGKFF.

The genes are TRBV18 and TRBJ2-6; perhaps TRBD2 as D (5 bases). Germline CDR1 and CDR2: KGHSH and LQKENI. V was trimmed by 1 base and J by 0 bases, leaving 10 bases between them. This CDR3 is 17 amino acids long. The CDR3 DNA reads as TGTGCCAGCTCACCACTTGTACGGGGCTCTGGGGCCAACGTCCTGACTTTC. Amino acid sequence: CASSPLVRGSGANVLTF. The complete variable domain, with remaining parts taken from reference TRBV18 and TRBJ2-6, reads NAGVMQNPRHLVRRRGQEARLRCSPMKGHSHVYWYRQLPEEGLKFMVYLQKENIIDESGMPKERFSAEFPKEGPSILRIQQVVRGDSAAYFCASSPLVRGSGANVLTFGAGSRLTVL.

The chain carries TRBV18 and TRBJ1-1; D is undetermined. CDR3 size: 14 residues. Germline V gene lookup returns CDR1 KGHSH and CDR2 LQKENI. V was cut by 4 bases and J by 4 bases, with 13 bases left in between. Written as DNA, the CDR3 is TGTGCCAGCTCACGTACGTCCGAAGGCACTGAAGCTTTCTTT. Its protein is CASSRTSEGTEAFF.

The chain links TRBV7-8 to TRBJ2-7; D ambiguous. Germline lookup yields CDR1 SGHVS and CDR2 FQNEAQ. Deletions cut 7 bases from V and 1 base from J, with 11 bases between. The CDR3 runs to 13 residues. The CDR3 region has the DNA TGTGCCAGCAACCCTACCCAATCCTACGAGCAGTACTTC. Protein sequence: CASNPTQSYEQYF. Full variable domain (missing parts from reference TRBV7-8 and TRBJ2-7): GAGVSQSPRYKVAKRGQDVALRCDPISGHVSLFWYQQALGQGPEFLTYFQNEAQLDKSGLPSDRFFAERPEGSVSTLKIQRTQQEDSAVYLCASNPTQSYEQYFGPGTRLTVT.

This chain joins TRBV5-1 and TRBJ2-7; perhaps TRBD1 as D (5 bases). The CDR3 length is 15 residues. CDR1 is SGHRS, CDR2 YFSETQ, per germline. The ends were cut back, 0 bases at V and 0 bases at J, with 10 bases in the middle. CDR3 DNA: TGCGCCAGCAGCTTGGGACAGCCCCTCTCCTACGAGCAGTACTTC. This encodes CASSLGQPLSYEQYF. Variable domain in full (rest from reference TRBV5-1 and TRBJ2-7): KAGVTQTPRYLIKTRGQQVTLSCSPISGHRSVSWYQQTPGQGLQFLFEYFSETQRNKGNFPGRFSGRQFSNSRSEMNVSTLELGDSALYLCASSLGQPLSYEQYFGPGTRLTVT.